These T cell receptor beta chains were read from a single sample in a study of T-cell reconstitution after alpha-beta-depleted transplantation in children. TCRdb reprocessed the PCR reads with MiXCR, giving one entry per CDR3 protein. This sample has 670,000 or so distinct CDR3 sequences, with around 13% found just once. The sequences come from PBMCs, collected before TCRalphabeta/CD19-depleted stem cell transplant. All receptors derive from a girl aged 2-10 years with congenital amegakaryocytic thrombocytopenia, due to receive a stem cell transplant. CDR3s include the opening cysteine and the closing phenylalanine or tryptophan.

V gene	J gene	CDR3 protein
TRBV5-1	TRBJ2-1	CASSLQQGTINEQFF
TRBV25-1	TRBJ2-1	CASRTPGVNEQFF
TRBV7-2	TRBJ2-1	CASSFTSGKDEQFF
TRBV5-1	TRBJ2-1	CASSLDGLSSYNEQFF
TRBV5-1	TRBJ2-2	CASSFTGAPNTGELFF
TRBV11-2	TRBJ2-1	CASSDILAGGGDEQFF
TRBV20-1	TRBJ2-1	CSARASGRSSYNEQFF
TRBV12-3/TRBV12-4	TRBJ1-2	CASSGTGGYTF
TRBV18	TRBJ1-2	CASSPIGGQEYPIYGYTF
TRBV29-1	TRBJ2-7	CSGKTGTYEQYF
TRBV2	TRBJ2-2	CASSGPGQNTGELFF
TRBV6-6	TRBJ2-7	CASSYGGQYEQYF
TRBV12-3/TRBV12-4	TRBJ1-5	CASSNRDRGSQPQHF
TRBV19	TRBJ1-6	CASSTGQAPNSPLHF
TRBV7-9	TRBJ2-3	CASSLLPGVDTQYF
TRBV20-1	TRBJ1-3	CSASRRGSGSTIYF
TRBV27	TRBJ1-4	CASSSGGSPPSGKLFF